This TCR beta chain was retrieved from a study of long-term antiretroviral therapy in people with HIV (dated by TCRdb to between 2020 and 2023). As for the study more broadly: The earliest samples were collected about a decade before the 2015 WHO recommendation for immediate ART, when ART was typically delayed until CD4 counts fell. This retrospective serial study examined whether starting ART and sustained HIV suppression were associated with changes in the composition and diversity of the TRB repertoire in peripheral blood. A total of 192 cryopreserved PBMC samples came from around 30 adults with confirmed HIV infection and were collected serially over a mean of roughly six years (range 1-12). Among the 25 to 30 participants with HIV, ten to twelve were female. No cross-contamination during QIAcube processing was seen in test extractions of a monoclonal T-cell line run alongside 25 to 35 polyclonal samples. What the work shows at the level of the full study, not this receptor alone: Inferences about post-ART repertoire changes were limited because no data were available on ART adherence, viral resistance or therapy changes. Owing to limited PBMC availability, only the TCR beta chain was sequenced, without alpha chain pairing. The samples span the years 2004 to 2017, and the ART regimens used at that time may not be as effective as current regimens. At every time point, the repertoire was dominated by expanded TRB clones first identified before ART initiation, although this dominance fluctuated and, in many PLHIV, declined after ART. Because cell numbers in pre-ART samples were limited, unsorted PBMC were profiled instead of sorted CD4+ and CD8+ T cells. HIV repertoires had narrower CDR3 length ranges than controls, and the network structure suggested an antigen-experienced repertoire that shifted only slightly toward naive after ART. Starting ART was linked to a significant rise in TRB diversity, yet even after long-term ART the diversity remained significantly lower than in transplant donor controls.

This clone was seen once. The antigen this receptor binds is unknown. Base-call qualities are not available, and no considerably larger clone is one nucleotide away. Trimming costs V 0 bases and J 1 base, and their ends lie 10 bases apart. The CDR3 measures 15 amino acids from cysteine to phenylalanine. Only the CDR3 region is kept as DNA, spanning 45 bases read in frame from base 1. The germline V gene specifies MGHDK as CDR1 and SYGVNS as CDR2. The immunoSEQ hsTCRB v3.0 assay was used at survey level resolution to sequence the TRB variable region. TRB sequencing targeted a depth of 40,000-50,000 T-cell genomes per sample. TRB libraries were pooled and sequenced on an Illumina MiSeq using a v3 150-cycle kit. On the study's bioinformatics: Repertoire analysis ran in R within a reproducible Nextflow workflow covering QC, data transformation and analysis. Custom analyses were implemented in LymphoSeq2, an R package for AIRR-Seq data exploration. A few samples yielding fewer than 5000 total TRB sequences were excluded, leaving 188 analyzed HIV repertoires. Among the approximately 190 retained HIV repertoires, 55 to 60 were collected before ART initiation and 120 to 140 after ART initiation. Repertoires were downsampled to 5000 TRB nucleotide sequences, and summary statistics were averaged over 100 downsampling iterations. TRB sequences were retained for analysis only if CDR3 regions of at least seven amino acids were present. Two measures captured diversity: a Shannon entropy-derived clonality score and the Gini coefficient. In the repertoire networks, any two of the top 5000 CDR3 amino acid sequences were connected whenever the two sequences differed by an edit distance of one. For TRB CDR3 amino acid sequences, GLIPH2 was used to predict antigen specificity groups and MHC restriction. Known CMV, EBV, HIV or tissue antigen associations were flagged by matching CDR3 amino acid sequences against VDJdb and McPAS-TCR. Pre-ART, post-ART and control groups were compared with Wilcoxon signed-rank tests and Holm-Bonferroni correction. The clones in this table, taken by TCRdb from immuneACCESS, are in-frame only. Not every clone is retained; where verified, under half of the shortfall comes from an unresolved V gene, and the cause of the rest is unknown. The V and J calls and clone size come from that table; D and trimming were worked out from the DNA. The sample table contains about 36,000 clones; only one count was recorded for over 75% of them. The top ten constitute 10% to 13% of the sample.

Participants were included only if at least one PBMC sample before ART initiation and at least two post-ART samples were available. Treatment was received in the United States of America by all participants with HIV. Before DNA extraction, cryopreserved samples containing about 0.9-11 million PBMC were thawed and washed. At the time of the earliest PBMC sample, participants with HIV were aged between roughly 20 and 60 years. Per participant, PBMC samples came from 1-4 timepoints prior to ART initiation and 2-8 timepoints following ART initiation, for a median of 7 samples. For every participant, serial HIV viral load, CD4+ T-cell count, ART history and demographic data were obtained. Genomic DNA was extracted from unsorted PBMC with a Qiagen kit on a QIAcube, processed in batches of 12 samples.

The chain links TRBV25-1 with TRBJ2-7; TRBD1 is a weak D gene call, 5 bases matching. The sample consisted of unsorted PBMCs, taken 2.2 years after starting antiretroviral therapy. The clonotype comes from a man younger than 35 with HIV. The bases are TGTGCCAGCAGTGAATATCGATCAGGGTCCTACGAGCAGTACTTC. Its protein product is CASSEYRSGSYEQYF.